This T cell receptor (beta chain) was sequenced in a study of shared clonotypes between healthy human individuals. TCRdb's copy holds only in-frame clones and misses some; the assay was immunoSEQ multiplex PCR. The sample comprises approximately 2.1 million clones, 85% to 95% of which are singletons, and under 0.45% rests with the top ten. The source material was naive CD4+ T cells from PBMCs. Described subset: CD45RA+ positively selected. This clonotype originated in a man in his late teens or twenties in good health. Some clones in this sample may be carry-over from other donors' samples.

CDR3 protein: CATSRDQLGKGDEQYF. CDR3 DNA sequence: TGTGCCACCAGCAGAGACCAGTTGGGGAAAGGGGATGAGCAGTACTTC. The V and J genes are TRBV15 and TRBJ2-7; D is perhaps TRBD1 (5 bases). The V end lost 0 bases, the J end lost 7 bases, and 19 bases lay between the germline ends. Germline V CDR1 and CDR2: LNHNV, YYDKDF (reference sequence). This CDR3 contains 16 residues.